The present TCR beta chain was sequenced within a study of T-cell reconstitution after alpha-beta-depleted transplantation in children. Whole-study results and caveats: The origin of high day-60 TCRbeta diversity in some patients lay in surviving recipient T cells and thymic progenitors.

Germline CDR1 SGHRS, CDR2 YFSETQ. After removal of 3 bases from V and 5 bases from J, the junction contained 3 bases not matched to a gene. The CDR3 spans 13 residues. Unique molecular identifiers featured in how the TCRbeta library was prepared. TCRdb re-analysed the PCR reads in MiXCR, keeping a single row per CDR3 protein. The top ten clones hold approximately 39% of a sample with a few hundred thousand distinct CDR3 sequences, over 20% of them seen once. This clonotype was counted a few times. The antigen is undetermined. This TCR derives from a boy under three years old with Wiskott-Aldrich syndrome, due to receive a stem cell transplant. The chain joins TRBV5-1 to TRBJ2-5, with TRBD1 identical over 8 bases. The input for sequencing was PBMCs, taken before TCRalphabeta/CD19-depleted stem cell transplant. CDR3 DNA: TGCGCCAGCAGCTCCCGGACAGGGGAGACCCAGTACTTC. Translating gives CASSSRTGETQYF.